The entry that follows covers one TCR beta chain sequence. The antigen is unknown. The CDR3 loop spans 18 amino acids. CDR1 and CDR2 from the germline V gene are KGHSH and LQKENI. Trimming pared 2 bases from V and 2 bases from J, leaving 22 bases between. This specimen comes from a study of cytomegalovirus exposure and HLA in healthy donors. The PCR contained 60 Vbeta and 13 Jbeta primers. The protocol was immunoSEQ multiplex PCR, while the TCRdb copy is restricted to in-frame clones and leaves out a portion. The sample yields 65,000 to 95,000 clones, 78% seen once. Overall study results and limits: Highest at DRB1 and lowest at HLA-C, TCR association rates differed among HLA loci in a later analysis.

V and J are TRBV18 and TRBJ2-7, with D perhaps matching TRBD2 (5 bases). The TCR sequence derives from a male donor in good health and CMV-seropositive. Specimen: PBMCs. The CDR3 is CASSPSTPRQQLAYEQYF. DNA for the CDR3: TGTGCCAGCTCACCATCCACCCCCCGGCAACAACTAGCCTACGAGCAGTACTTC.